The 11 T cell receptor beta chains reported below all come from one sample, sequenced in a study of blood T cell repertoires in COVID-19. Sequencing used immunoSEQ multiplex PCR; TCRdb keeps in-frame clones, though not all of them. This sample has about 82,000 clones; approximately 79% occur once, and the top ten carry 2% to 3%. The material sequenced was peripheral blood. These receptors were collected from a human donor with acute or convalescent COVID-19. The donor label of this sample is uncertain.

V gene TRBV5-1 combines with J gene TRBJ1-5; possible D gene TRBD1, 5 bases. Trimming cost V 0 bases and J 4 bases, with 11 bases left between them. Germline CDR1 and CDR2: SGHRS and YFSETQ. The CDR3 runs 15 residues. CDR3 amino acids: CASSLDGGRNQPQHF. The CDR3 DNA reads TGCGCCAGCAGCTTGGATGGGGGGAGGAATCAGCCCCAGCATTTT.

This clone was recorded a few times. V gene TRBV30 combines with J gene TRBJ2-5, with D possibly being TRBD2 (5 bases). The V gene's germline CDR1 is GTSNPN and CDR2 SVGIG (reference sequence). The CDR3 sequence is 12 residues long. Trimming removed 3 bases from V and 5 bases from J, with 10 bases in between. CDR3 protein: CAWSAGEETQYF. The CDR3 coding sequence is TGTGCCTGGAGCGCCGGGGAGGAGACCCAGTACTTC.

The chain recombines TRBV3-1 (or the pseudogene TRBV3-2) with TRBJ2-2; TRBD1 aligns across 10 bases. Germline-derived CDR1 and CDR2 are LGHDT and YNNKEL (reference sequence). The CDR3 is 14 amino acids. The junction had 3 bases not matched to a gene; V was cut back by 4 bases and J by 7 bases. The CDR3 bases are TGTGCCAGCAGCCGACAGGGGGCTGTCGGGGAGCTGTTTTTT. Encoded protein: CASSRQGAVGELFF.

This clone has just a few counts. The CDR3 DNA reads TGTGCCAGCAGCCCAGATCGGGGGAGCTCCTACAATGAGCAGTTCTTC. This sequence encodes CASSPDRGSSYNEQFF. This chain uses TRBV7-9 with TRBJ2-1, with TRBD2 as a possible D gene (6 bases). V was pared by 5 bases and J by 0 bases, with 14 bases between. This CDR3 is built from 16 residues. Germline CDR1 and CDR2: SEHNR and FQNEAQ (reference sequence).

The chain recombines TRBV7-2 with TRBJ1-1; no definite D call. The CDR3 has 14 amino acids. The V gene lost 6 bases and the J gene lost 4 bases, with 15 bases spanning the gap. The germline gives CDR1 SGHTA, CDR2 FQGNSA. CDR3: CASSHRVSGTEAFF. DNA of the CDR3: TGTGCCAGCAGTCACCGGGTCAGCGGCACTGAAGCTTTCTTT.

The DNA of the CDR3 is TGTGCCAGCAGTGTGGGGCAGGAGAATGGCTACACCTTC. Its protein is CASSVGQENGYTF. V gene TRBV5-4 combines with J gene TRBJ1-2; TRBD1 might be the D (5 bases). The V end was cut by 5 bases, the J end by 6 bases, with 14 bases between. Germline V CDR1 and CDR2: SGHNT, YYREEE (reference sequence). The CDR3 has 13 amino acids.

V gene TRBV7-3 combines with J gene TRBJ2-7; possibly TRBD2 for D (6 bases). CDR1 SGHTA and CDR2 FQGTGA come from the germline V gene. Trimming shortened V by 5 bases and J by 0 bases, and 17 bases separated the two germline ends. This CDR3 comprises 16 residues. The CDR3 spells CASSLSGGTSSYEQYF. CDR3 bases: TGTGCCAGCAGCCTCTCCGGGGGTACGAGCTCCTACGAGCAGTACTTC.

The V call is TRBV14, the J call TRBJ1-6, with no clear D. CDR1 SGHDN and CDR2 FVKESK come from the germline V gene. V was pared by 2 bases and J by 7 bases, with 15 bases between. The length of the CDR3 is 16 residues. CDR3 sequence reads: CASSQLGRELNSPLHF. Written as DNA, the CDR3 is TGTGCCAGCAGCCAATTAGGCCGGGAACTAAATTCACCCCTCCACTTT.

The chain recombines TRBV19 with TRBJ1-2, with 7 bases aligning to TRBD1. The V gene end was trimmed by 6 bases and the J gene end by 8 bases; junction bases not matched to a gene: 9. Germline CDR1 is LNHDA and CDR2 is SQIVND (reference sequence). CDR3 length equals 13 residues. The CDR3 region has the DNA TGTGCCAGTAGCGACAGGGCCTCGCTAGGCTACACCTTC. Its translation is CASSDRASLGYTF.

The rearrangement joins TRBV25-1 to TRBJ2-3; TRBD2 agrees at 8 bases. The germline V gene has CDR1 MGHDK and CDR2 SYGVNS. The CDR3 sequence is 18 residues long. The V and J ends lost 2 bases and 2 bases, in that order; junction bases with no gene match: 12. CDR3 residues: CASSEGRLSGGITDTQYF. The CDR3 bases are TGTGCCAGCAGTGAAGGTCGTTTAAGCGGGGGCATCACAGATACGCAGTATTTT.

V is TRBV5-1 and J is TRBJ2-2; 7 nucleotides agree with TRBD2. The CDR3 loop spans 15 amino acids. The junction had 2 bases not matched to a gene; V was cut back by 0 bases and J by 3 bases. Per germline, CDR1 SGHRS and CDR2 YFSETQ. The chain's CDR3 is CASSLEGGYTGELFF. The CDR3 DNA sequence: TGCGCCAGCAGCTTGGAGGGAGGGTACACCGGGGAGCTGTTTTTT.